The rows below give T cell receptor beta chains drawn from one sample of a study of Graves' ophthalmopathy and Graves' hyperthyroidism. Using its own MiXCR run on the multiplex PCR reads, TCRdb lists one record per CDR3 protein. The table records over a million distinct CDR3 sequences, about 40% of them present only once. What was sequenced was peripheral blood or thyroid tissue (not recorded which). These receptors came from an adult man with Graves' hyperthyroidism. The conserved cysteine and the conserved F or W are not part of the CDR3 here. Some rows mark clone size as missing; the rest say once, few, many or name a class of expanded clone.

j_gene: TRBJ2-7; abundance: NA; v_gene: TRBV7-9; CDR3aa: ASRPSGGALPYEQY
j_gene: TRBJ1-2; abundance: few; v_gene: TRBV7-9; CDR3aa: ASSLDVRDGRRGYT
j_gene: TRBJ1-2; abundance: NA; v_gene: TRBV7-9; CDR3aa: ASSLDRGSQDAYGYT
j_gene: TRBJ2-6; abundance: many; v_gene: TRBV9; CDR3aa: ASSVDHSGANVLT
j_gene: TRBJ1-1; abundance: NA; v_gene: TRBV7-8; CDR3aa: ASSPETGTTEAF
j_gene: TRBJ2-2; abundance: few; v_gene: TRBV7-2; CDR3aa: ASSPRLAGGSGTGELF
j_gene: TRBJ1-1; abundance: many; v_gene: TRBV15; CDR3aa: ATSREGALNRLNTEAF
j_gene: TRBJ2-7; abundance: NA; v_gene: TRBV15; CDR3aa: ATSRDRAVVPSLN
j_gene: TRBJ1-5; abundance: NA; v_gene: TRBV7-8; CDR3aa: ASSLDWEVYSNQPQH
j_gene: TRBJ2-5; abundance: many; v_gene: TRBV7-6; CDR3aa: ASSWDGTGETQY
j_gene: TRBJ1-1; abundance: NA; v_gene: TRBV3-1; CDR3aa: ASSQADEKAF
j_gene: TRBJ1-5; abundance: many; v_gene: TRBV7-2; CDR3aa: ASSKYNQPQH
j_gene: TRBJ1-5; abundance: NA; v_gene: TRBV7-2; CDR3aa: ASSSDGGGDQPQH
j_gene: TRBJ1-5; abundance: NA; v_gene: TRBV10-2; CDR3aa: ASSELGWKRERGHQPQH
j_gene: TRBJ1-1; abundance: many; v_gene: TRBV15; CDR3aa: ATSRERGANTEAF
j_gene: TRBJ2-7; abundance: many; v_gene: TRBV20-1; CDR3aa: SARRGRAGGEQY
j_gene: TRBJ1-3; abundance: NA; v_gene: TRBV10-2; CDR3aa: ASMDGQLSGNKVN
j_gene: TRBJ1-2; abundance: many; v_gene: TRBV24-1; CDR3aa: ATSDPLAIGYT
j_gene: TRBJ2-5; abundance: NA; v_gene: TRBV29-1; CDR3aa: SVERGTRRETQY
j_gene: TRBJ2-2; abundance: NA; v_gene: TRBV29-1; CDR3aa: SVAGTGKTGELF
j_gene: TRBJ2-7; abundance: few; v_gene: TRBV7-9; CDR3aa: ASSHILAGVLYEQY
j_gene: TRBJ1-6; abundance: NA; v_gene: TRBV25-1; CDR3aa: ASSVGGSARESPLH
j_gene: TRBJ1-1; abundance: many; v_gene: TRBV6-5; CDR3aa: ASSMKKTEAF
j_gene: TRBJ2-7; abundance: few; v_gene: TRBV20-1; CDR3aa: SARDFSGGYEQY
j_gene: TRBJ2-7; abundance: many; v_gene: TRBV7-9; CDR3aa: ASSSGDEQY
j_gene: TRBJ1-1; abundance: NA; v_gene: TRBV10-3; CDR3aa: ASSYTRTGASEAF
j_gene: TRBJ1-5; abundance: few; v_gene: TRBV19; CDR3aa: ASSNRDRGGSNQPQH
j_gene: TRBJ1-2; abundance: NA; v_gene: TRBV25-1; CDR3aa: ASTHAGQAYGYT
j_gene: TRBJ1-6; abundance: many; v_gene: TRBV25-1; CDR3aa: ASRGGSDTSPLH
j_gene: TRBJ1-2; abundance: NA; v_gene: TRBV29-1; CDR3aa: SVWGGSYGYT
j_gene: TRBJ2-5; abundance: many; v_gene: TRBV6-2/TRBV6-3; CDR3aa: ASSYGGLETQY
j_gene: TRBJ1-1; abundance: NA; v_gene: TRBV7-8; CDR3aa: ASSQALGGGVVNTEAF
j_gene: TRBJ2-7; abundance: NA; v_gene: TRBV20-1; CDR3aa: SAVQRRGSYEQY
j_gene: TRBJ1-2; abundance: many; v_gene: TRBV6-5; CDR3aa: ASSPGRTNGYT
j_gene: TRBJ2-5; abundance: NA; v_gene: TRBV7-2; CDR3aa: ASSTQTSVQETQY
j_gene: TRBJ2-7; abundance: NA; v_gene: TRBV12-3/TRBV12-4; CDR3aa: ASSPRDTGSYEQY
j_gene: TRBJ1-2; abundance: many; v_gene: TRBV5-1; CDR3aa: ASSLLGHLGGYGYT
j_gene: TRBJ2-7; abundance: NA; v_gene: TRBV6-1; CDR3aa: ASSPDALRAYEQY
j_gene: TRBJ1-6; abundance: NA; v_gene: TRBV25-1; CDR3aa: ASRRTGVDSPLH
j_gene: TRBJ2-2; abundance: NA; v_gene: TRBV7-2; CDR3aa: ASSSIPNTGELF
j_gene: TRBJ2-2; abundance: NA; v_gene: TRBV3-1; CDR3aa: ASSARQGNTGELF
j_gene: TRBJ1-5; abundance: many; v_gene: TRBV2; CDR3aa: ASMSGDQPQH
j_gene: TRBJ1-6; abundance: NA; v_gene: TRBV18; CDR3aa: ASSITDTSGNSPLH
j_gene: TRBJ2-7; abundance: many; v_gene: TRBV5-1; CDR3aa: ASSSNSASYEQY
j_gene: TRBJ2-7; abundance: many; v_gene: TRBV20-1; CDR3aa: SACRDRAYEQY
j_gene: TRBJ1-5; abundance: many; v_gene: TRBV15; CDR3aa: ATSQDRGTNQPQH